Following are 27 T cell receptor beta chains from one sample sequenced in a study of T cells in Graves' hyperthyroidism and ophthalmopathy. What was amplified from RNA transcripts were TCR beta CDR3 regions. The HTBI set primed first-round TCR CDR3 RT-PCR. TCRdb reprocessed the multiplex PCR reads with MiXCR, giving one entry per CDR3 protein. The sample has around 560,000 distinct CDR3 sequences, over 15% seen once. Sequenced sample: blood. These receptor sequences come from a woman under 30 with Graves' hyperthyroidism.

In its sample, this clonotype was seen many times. The J gene is TRBJ2-3, the V gene TRBV7-2; the match to TRBD2 covers 7 bases. CDR3 length: 16 amino acids. V dropped 4 bases and J dropped 4; count of bases not matched to a gene: 11. CDR1 and CDR2 from the germline V gene are SGHTA and FQGNSA. The CDR3 DNA is TGTGCCAGCAGCTCCCCCCCCGGGAGGAGGTCAGATACGCAGTATTTT. As protein: CASSSPPGRRSDTQYF. The full variable domain, completed using reference TRBV7-2 and TRBJ2-3, is GAGVSQSPSNKVTEKGKDVELRCDPISGHTALYWYRQSLGQGLEFLIYFQGNSAPDKSGLPSDRFSAERTGGSVSTLTIQRTQQEDSAVYLCASSSPPGRRSDTQYFGPGTRLTVL.

This clonotype was observed many times. The chain couples TRBV12-3 or TRBV12-4 to TRBJ1-1; weak D call: TRBD1 (6 bases). The V gene lost 3 bases and the J gene lost 1 base, with 9 bases spanning the gap. The CDR3 loop spans 14 amino acids. CDR3 residues: CASSLMDRNTEAFF. In nucleotides, the CDR3 is TGTGCCAGCAGTTTGATGGACAGGAACACTGAAGCTTTCTTT.

The genes are TRBV29-1 and TRBJ2-2; no clear D gene. Germline values: CDR1 SQVTM, CDR2 ANQGSEA. Trimming took off 4 bases at V and 8 bases at J, with 11 bases between the two ends. CDR3 length equals 12 residues. CDR3 loop: CSVVEDFGELFF. The CDR3 bases are TGCAGCGTTGTTGAAGATTTTGGGGAGCTGTTTTTT.

There are many counts of this clonotype. J is TRBJ1-2 and V is TRBV24-1, with D uncertain. This CDR3 has 12 amino acids. V was cut by 1 base and J by 4 bases, with 3 bases left in between. Germline CDR1 reads KGHDR; CDR2 reads SFDVKD. The CDR3 bases are TGTGCCACCAGTGATTTATTCTATGGCTACACCTTC. Protein product: CATSDLFYGYTF.

This clonotype was seen a handful of times. J is TRBJ2-7 and V is TRBV18; D is unclear. Germline assignment: CDR1 KGHSH and CDR2 LQKENI. This CDR3 contains 14 residues. V gave up 4 bases and J gave up 0 bases, with 10 bases separating them. Here the CDR3 DNA reads TGTGCCAGCTCACTGAAAGGATACTCCTACGAGCAGTACTTC. It specifies CASSLKGYSYEQYF.

This clonotype was observed a handful of times. The chain joins TRBV3-1 to TRBJ1-6; TRBD1 is a possible D gene (5 bases). V lost 4 bases, J lost 7 bases, and 17 bases lay in between. CDR1 is LGHDT and CDR2 is YNNKEL in the germline V gene (reference sequence). CDR3 length: 16 amino acids. CDR3 sequence (DNA): TGTGCCAGCAGCCCTCGGTTGTTGGGGCCAAATTCACCCCTCCACTTT. Translation gives CASSPRLLGPNSPLHF.

The chain joins TRBV7-2 to TRBJ1-2, with D possibly matching TRBD1 (5 bases). The CDR3 has 14 amino acids. The V end was cut by 2 bases, the J end by 2 bases, with 9 bases between. Per the germline V gene, CDR1 is SGHTA and CDR2 is FQGNSA. Here the CDR3 DNA reads TGTGCCAGCAGCTTACTTAAGGGGAACTATGGCTACACCTTC. This gives the protein CASSLLKGNYGYTF.

This sequence joins TRBV9 and TRBJ1-4; D not resolved. Trimming pared 2 bases from V and 0 bases from J, leaving 5 bases between. CDR1 is SGDLS, CDR2 YYNGEE, per germline. The CDR3 loop spans 14 amino acids. As DNA, the CDR3 is TGTGCCAGCAGCGTCTCCGCAACTAATGAAAAACTGTTTTTT. Protein product: CASSVSATNEKLFF.

This clonotype showed up many times. The chain carries TRBV12-3 or TRBV12-4 and TRBJ2-2; 7 bases fit TRBD2. The CDR3 has 13 amino acids. The trim removed 3 bases at V and 5 bases at J, leaving 0 bases unmatched. The chain's CDR3 is CASSLGGTGELFF. The CDR3, as DNA: TGTGCCAGCAGTTTGGGGGGGACCGGGGAGCTGTTTTTT.

This clonotype was seen at least ten times. The rearrangement joins TRBV3-1 to TRBJ2-5; D may be TRBD1 (6 bases). Between the trimmed V and J ends, which lost 0 bases and 3 bases, there was a span of 23 bases. Germline CDR1 is LGHDT and CDR2 is YNNKEL (reference sequence). The CDR3 consists of 19 residues. CDR3 coding DNA: TGTGCCAGCAGCCAAGATCGAATTCGGGACACCTACCTGGAAGAGACCCAGTACTTC. Translation gives CASSQDRIRDTYLEETQYF.

Comments on this clonotype: At one end, the junction sequence differs from germline, possibly due to a read error. The chain recombines TRBV12-3 or TRBV12-4 with TRBJ1-2; D is uncertain. The CDR3 extends over 13 amino acids. In nucleotides, the CDR3 is TGTGCCAGCTCCAGGTCTTCTAACTGTGGCTACACCTTC. Encoded protein: CASSRSSNCGYTF.

This clonotype occurred many times. V gene TRBV7-2 combines with J gene TRBJ2-3; D is ambiguous. The V gene's germline CDR1 is SGHTA and CDR2 FQGNSA. This CDR3 is built from 15 residues. V was shortened by 1 base and J by 0 bases, with 8 bases between the two germline ends. CDR3: CASSLDLQSTDTQYF. In DNA, the CDR3 is TGTGCCAGCAGCTTAGACCTACAGAGCACAGATACGCAGTATTTT.

There are many counts of this clonotype. The chain joins TRBV27 to TRBJ1-1; tentative D call: TRBD1 (6 bases). The CDR3 is made up of 15 amino acids. Germline loops: CDR1 MNHEY, CDR2 SMNVEV (reference sequence). The V gene lost 4 bases and the J gene lost 3 bases, with 15 bases spanning the gap. The CDR3 sequence: CASSSNRVFDTEAFF. The DNA for the CDR3 is TGTGCCAGCAGTTCCAACAGGGTTTTCGACACTGAAGCTTTCTTT.

V is TRBV7-2 and J is TRBJ2-5; D possibly corresponds to TRBD2 (6 bases). Trimming took off 5 bases at V and 7 bases at J, with 17 bases between the two ends. The CDR3 has 14 amino acids. Germline CDR1 is SGHTA and CDR2 is FQGNSA. CDR3 in DNA: TGTGCCAGCAGCCAAGATTCTAGCGCCACGACCCAGTACTTC. Amino acid sequence: CASSQDSSATTQYF.

In this sample, this clonotype turned up a few times. The chain uses TRBV7-6 and TRBJ2-3, with a possible D match to TRBD2 (5 bases). Germline CDR1 reads SGHVS; CDR2 reads FNYEAQ. With 1 base removed from V and 2 bases from J, the gap between germline ends came to 16 bases. CDR3 length: 17 amino acids. In nucleotides, the CDR3 is TGTGCCAGCAGCTTAGGGTTCCGGGAAGGATACACAGATACGCAGTATTTT. Its translation: CASSLGFREGYTDTQYF. The full variable domain, its missing parts supplied by reference TRBV7-6 and TRBJ2-3, is GAGVSQSPRYKVTKRGQDVALRCDPISGHVSLYWYRQALGQGPEFLTYFNYEAQQDKSGLPNDRFSAERPEGSISTLTIQRTEQRDSAMYRCASSLGFREGYTDTQYFGPGTRLTVL.

The table lists this clonotype with a few counts. This chain joins TRBV15 and TRBJ1-1; D call uncertain. CDR3 length: 15 residues. The germline V gene has CDR1 LNHNV and CDR2 YYDKDF (reference sequence). Trimming left V 5 bases short and J 0 bases short, with 13 bases between. The CDR3 nucleotides read TGTGCCACCAGCGGAAGAGACACCATGAACACTGAAGCTTTCTTT. Its translation is CATSGRDTMNTEAFF.

This clonotype was found many times. This chain joins TRBV14 and TRBJ1-1; D not resolved. The CDR3 is made up of 14 amino acids. CDR1 and CDR2 from the germline V gene are SGHDN and FVKESK. Trimming took 1 base from V and 5 from J, leaving 11 bases between them. CDR3 DNA: TGTGCCAGCAGCCAAGTATCCCATCTGACTGAAGCTTTCTTT. Its translation is CASSQVSHLTEAFF.

Ten or more counts support this clonotype. J is TRBJ1-6 and V is TRBV11-2, with D perhaps TRBD1 (5 bases). V dropped 1 base and J dropped 9 bases, with 10 bases sitting between them. This CDR3 spans 14 amino acids. The V gene's germline CDR1 is SGHAT and CDR2 FQNNGV. The CDR3 nucleotides are TGTGCCAGCAGCTTAGTTCCAGGGACTTCACCCCTCCACTTT. This encodes CASSLVPGTSPLHF.

Many counts were recorded for this clonotype. The V call is TRBV7-9, the J call TRBJ2-3; TRBD1 agrees at 7 bases. This CDR3 is built from 17 residues. V shed 5 bases and J 4 bases; nucleotides not matched to a gene: 15. The V gene's germline CDR1 is SEHNR and CDR2 FQNEAQ (reference sequence). The CDR3 reads CASSRTSRNRGADTQYF. The CDR3 nucleotides read TGTGCCAGCAGCCGCACGAGTCGGAACAGGGGCGCAGATACGCAGTATTTT.

Only a few counts were recorded for this clonotype. J is TRBJ2-5 and V is TRBV7-9; TRBD2 matches 8 bases. The CDR3 loop spans 15 amino acids. CDR1 and CDR2 (germline): SEHNR, FQNEAQ (reference sequence). The V gene end was trimmed by 6 bases and the J gene end by 2 bases; junction bases not matched to a gene: 8. In DNA form, the CDR3 reads TGTGCCAGCAGTCCGGGGGGGGCGCCTCAAGAGACCCAGTACTTC. Amino acids: CASSPGGAPQETQYF.

This clonotype appeared a few times. The rearrangement links TRBV5-8 to TRBJ2-5; TRBD2 aligns across 13 bases. The germline V gene encodes CDR1 SGHTS and CDR2 YDEGEE. V lost 3 bases, J lost 4 bases, and 9 bases stayed unmatched. The CDR3 extends over 17 amino acids. The CDR3 DNA is TGTGCCAGCAGCTCGAAACCGGGACTAGCGGGACCAGAGACCCAGTACTTC. Translated, it gives CASSSKPGLAGPETQYF.

This chain connects TRBV24-1 to TRBJ1-2, with 7 bases lining up with TRBD1. The germline gives CDR1 KGHDR, CDR2 SFDVKD. The CDR3 spans 13 residues. V lost 10 bases to trimming and J lost 2 bases; unmatched junction nucleotides: 6. The CDR3 DNA sequence: TGTGCCACGAACCAGGGGGGGAACTATGGCTACACCTTC. Protein: CATNQGGNYGYTF.

Many counts were recorded for this clonotype. The chain links TRBV3-1 to TRBJ1-6, with TRBD1 as a possible D gene (5 bases). V was pared by 4 bases and J by 6 bases, with 19 bases between. The CDR3 spans 17 residues. The germline CDR1 and CDR2 sequences are LGHDT and YNNKEL (reference sequence). CDR3 protein: CASSPGGTGGGNSPLHF. CDR3 nucleotide sequence: TGTGCCAGCAGCCCGGGCGGGACCGGGGGTGGTAATTCACCCCTCCACTTT.

This clonotype turned up a few times. The rearrangement links TRBV5-1 to TRBJ2-3; D gene unclear. The ends were cut back, 4 bases at V and 0 bases at J, with 12 bases in the middle. The CDR3 is 15 residues long. Germline V gene data show CDR1 as SGHRS and CDR2 as YFSETQ. The CDR3 sequence is CASSRQAPSTDTQYF. The CDR3 DNA reads as TGCGCCAGCAGCCGACAAGCCCCTAGCACAGATACGCAGTATTTT.

The chain combines TRBV4-1 with TRBJ2-7; 9 bases match TRBD1. Trimming at V came to 4 bases and at J to 2 bases, leaving 9 bases not matched to a gene. Germline V lookup: CDR1 MGHRA, CDR2 YSYEKL. The CDR3 spans 16 residues. The CDR3 reads CASSRTGTGLPYEQYF. In DNA form, the CDR3 reads TGCGCCAGCAGCCGGACCGGGACAGGGCTCCCCTACGAGCAGTACTTC.

This clonotype was counted between two and nine times. The chain has TRBV4-3 and TRBJ2-5, with 11 bases fitting TRBD2. Germline V gives CDR1 LGHNA, CDR2 YSLEER. This CDR3 is 17 amino acids long. V dropped 0 bases and J dropped 4; count of bases not matched to a gene: 7. The CDR3 loop is CASSQDGVAGGRETQYF. Here the CDR3 DNA reads TGCGCCAGCAGCCAAGATGGGGTAGCGGGGGGGCGAGAGACCCAGTACTTC.

The chain is built from TRBV11-1 and TRBJ2-7; 10 bases line up with TRBD1. Germline CDR1 and CDR2: SGHAT and FQDESV (reference sequence). With 3 bases clipped from V and 7 bases from J, the junction kept 6 bases outside the gene matches. This CDR3 has 14 residues. CDR3 coding DNA: TGTGCCAGCAGCTTGGGACAGGGGTCGGGAGAGCAGTACTTC. Its translation is CASSLGQGSGEQYF.